Listed below are T cell receptor beta chains from one sample, sequenced in a study of T cell changes during pregnancy in multiple sclerosis. Sequencing used immunoSEQ multiplex PCR; TCRdb keeps in-frame clones, though not all of them. The sample includes 45,000 to 60,000 clones, 92% of them seen just once. The sample here was CD4+ T cells from peripheral blood mononuclear cells, taken in the second trimester of pregnancy. The origin of the receptors is a female donor with multiple sclerosis, enrolled in a pregnancy study. The CDR3 runs from the conserved cysteine through the conserved F or W.

CDR3aa	v_gene
CASSDSGSTDTQYF	TRBV6-4
CASCPGQQETQYF	TRBV18
CASSRTGSYEQYF	TRBV18
CASSLDGSAGNEQFF	TRBV7-9
CASSNLRTAGNTIYF	TRBV6-1
CASSSSPDRVFEKLFF	TRBV9
CASRGAGNTIYF	TRBV2
CASSLRSEYSPLHF	TRBV27
CASKDGASGTGELFF	TRBV5-1
CASSEKGGPPRRTEAFF	TRBV2
CASSGTGGNSPLHF	TRBV19
CASSRGVHEQFF	TRBV18
CAWGRDREVGNSPLHF	TRBV30
CASSIDLWGSPNTGELFF	TRBV19
CASSFGRGNTGELFF	TRBV28
CASRFEEANSPLHF	TRBV2
CASSSPQRRTEAFF	TRBV13
CATYNPSGSGYEQYF	TRBV19
CASRPTSGSYEQYF	TRBV5-4
CASSLDQAYLSYEQYF	TRBV5-1
CASSLRDRGRSGNQPQHF	TRBV11-2
CASSSDMSGQRSKLFF	TRBV5-4
CASSPPTSLAKNIQYF	TRBV18
CASSLPIGTAYEQYF	TRBV7-2
CASSLRAGANTGELFF	TRBV7-9
CASRLTTGSPTDTQYF	TRBV25-1
CASSYSTSGGEATQYF	TRBV6-6
CASSLGSGFGELFF	TRBV5-6
CASSSDRGANEKLFF	TRBV7-2
CASSLRDRLSNEQFF	TRBV5-6
CASSYSGGDTEAFF	TRBV6-6
CASSSTSGSVINTGELFF	TRBV19
CASSLARDSRSSYNEQFF	TRBV7-9
CASSPQGHREAFF	TRBV27
CASSLTGLVTDTQYF	TRBV7-3
CASSFGQHYEQYF	TRBV6-5
CASASEGGGEKLFF	TRBV6-1
CASSFLTYEQYF	TRBV7-2
CASRHRGSGSARVETQYF	TRBV5-1
CASSEQTFSYNEQFF	TRBV9
CASSALGGLEKLFF	TRBV2
CASSVEQGNTEAFF	TRBV9
CASSLAGGTDTQYF	TRBV7-3
CASRARGTGTDTQYF	TRBV5-1
CASSFGTGAKVTQYF	TRBV5-1
CASSLRKLALSSYNEQFF	TRBV27
CASRGLANTGELFF	TRBV6-6
CASSLSILRGDTEAFF	TRBV5-1
CASSYSTGKTEAFF	TRBV6-5
CSVGGPYNEQFF	TRBV29-1
CASSEPGTVDGYTF	TRBV25-1
CASSSQVFSYEQYF	TRBV19
CASSLATAGREGYTF	TRBV7-9